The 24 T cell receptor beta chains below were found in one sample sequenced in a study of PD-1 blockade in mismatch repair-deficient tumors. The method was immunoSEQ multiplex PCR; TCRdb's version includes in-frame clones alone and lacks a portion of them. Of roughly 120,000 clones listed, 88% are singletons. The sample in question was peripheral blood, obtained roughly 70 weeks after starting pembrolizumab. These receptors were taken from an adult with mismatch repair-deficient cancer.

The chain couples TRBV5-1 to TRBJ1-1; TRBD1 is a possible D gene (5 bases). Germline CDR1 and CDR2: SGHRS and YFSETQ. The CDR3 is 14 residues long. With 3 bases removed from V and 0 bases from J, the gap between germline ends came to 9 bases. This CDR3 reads CASSWGLMNTEAFF. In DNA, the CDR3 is TGCGCCAGCAGCTGGGGACTAATGAACACTGAAGCTTTCTTT.

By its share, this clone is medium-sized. CDR3 DNA sequence: TGTGCCAGCAGCCCTACCAGCTCCTACGAGCAGTACTTC. The encoded protein is CASSPTSSYEQYF. The chain links TRBV27 to TRBJ2-7; no clear D. From germline, CDR1 is MNHEY and CDR2 SMNVEV (reference sequence). The CDR3 has 13 amino acids. Trimming cost V 6 bases and J 0 bases, with 9 bases left between them.

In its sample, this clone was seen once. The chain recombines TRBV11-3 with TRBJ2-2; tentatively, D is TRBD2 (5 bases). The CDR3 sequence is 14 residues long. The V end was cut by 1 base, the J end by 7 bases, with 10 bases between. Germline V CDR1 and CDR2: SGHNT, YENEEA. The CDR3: CASSLGGRGGELFF. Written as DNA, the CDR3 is TGTGCCAGCAGCTTAGGGGGTCGGGGCGGGGAGCTGTTTTTT.

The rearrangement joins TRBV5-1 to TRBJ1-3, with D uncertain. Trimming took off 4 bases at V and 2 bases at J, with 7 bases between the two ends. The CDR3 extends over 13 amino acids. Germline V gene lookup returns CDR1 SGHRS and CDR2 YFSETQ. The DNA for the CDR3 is TGCGCCAGCAGCGATGAAACTGGAAACACCATATATTTT. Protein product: CASSDETGNTIYF. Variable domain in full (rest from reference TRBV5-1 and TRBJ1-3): KAGVTQTPRYLIKTRGQQVTLSCSPISGHRSVSWYQQTPGQGLQFLFEYFSETQRNKGNFPGRFSGRQFSNSRSEMNVSTLELGDSALYLCASSDETGNTIYFGEGSWLTVV.

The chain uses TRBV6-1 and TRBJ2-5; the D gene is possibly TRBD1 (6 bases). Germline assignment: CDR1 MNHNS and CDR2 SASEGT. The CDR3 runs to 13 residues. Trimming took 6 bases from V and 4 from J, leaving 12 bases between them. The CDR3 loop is CASSEFRGETQYF. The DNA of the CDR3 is TGTGCCAGCAGCGAATTCAGGGGAGAGACCCAGTACTTC.

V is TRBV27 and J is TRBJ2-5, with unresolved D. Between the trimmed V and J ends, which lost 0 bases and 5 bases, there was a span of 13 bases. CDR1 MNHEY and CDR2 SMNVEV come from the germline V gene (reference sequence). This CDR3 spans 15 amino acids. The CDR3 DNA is TGTGCCAGCAGTTTATCCCCTAACCGGTGGGAGACCCAGTACTTC. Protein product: CASSLSPNRWETQYF.

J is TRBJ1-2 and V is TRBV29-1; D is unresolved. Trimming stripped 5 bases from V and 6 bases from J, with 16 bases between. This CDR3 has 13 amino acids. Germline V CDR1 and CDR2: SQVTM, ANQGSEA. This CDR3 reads CSVLSGLMNGYTF. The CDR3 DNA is TGCAGCGTTTTATCCGGACTCATGAATGGCTACACCTTC. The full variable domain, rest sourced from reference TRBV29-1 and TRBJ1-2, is SAVISQKPSRDICQRGTSLTIQCQVDSQVTMMFWYRQQPGQSLTLIATANQGSEATYESGFVIDKFPISRPNLTFSTLTVSNMSPEDSSIYLCSVLSGLMNGYTFGSGTRLTVV.

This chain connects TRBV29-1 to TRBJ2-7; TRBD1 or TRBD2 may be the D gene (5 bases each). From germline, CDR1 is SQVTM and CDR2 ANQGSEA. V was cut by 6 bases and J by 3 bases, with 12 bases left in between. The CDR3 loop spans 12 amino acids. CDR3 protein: CSVSRDLYEQYF. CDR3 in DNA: TGCAGCGTAAGCCGGGACCTCTACGAGCAGTACTTC.

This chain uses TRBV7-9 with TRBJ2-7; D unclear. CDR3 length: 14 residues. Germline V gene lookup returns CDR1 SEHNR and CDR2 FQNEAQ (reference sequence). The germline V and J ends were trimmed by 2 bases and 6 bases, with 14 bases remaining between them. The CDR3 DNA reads TGTGCCAGCAGCTTAACCTCCGATAGGGCCGAGCAGTACTTC. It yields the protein CASSLTSDRAEQYF.

The CDR3 coding sequence is TGTGCCACCAGCAGACGCGCGGGCAACACAGATACGCAGTATTTT. This translates into CATSRRAGNTDTQYF. This chain joins TRBV15 and TRBJ2-3, with D possibly matching TRBD2 (5 bases). The germline V gene has CDR1 LNHNV and CDR2 YYDKDF (reference sequence). V was trimmed by 2 bases and J by 2 bases, leaving 11 bases between them. The CDR3 is 15 amino acids.

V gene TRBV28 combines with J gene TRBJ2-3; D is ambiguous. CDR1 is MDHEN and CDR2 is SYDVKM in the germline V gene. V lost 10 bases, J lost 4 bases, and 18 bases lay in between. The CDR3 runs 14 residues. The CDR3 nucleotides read TGTGCCACTAAGGGCAGCCGCCACTCAGATACGCAGTATTTT. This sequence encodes CATKGSRHSDTQYF.

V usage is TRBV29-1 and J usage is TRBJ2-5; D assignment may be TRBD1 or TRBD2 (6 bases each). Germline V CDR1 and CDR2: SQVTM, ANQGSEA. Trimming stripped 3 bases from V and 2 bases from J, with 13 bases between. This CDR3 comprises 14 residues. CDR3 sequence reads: CSVDEGGEQETQYF. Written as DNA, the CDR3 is TGCAGCGTTGATGAGGGGGGTGAGCAAGAGACCCAGTACTTC.

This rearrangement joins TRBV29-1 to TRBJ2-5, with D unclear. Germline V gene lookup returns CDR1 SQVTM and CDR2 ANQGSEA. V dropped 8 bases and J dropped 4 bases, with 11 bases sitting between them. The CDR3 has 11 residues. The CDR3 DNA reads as TGCAGCATACCCCGTGGAGAGACCCAGTACTTC. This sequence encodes CSIPRGETQYF. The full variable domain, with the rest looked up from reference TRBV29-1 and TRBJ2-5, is SAVISQKPSRDICQRGTSLTIQCQVDSQVTMMFWYRQQPGQSLTLIATANQGSEATYESGFVIDKFPISRPNLTFSTLTVSNMSPEDSSIYLCSIPRGETQYFGPGTRLLVL.

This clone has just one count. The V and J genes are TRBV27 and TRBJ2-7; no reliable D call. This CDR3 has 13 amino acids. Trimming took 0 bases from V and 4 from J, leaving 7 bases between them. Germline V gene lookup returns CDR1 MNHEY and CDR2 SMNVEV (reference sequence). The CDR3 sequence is CASSLSDGYEQYF. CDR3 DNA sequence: TGTGCCAGCAGTTTATCTGACGGTTACGAGCAGTACTTC.

This CDR3 is CASSQGVDNEQFF. The CDR3 DNA reads as TGTGCCAGCTCCCAAGGAGTTGACAATGAGCAGTTCTTC. The rearrangement joins TRBV28 to TRBJ2-1; D is unclear. V dropped 8 bases and J dropped 5 bases, with 13 bases sitting between them. The CDR3 sequence is 13 residues long. Germline V gene data show CDR1 as MDHEN and CDR2 as SYDVKM.

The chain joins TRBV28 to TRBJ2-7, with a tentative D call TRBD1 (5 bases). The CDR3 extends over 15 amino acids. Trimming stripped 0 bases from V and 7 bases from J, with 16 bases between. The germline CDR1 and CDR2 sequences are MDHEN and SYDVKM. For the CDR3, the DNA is TGTGCCAGCAGTTTATGGTCTCGCAGGGCTCGAGAGCAGTACTTC. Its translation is CASSLWSRRAREQYF. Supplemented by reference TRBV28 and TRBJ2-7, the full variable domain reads DVKVTQSSRYLVKRTGEKVFLECVQDMDHENMFWYRQDPGLGLRLIYFSYDVKMKEKGDIPEGYSVSREKKERFSLILESASTNQTSMYLCASSLWSRRAREQYFGPGTRLTVT.

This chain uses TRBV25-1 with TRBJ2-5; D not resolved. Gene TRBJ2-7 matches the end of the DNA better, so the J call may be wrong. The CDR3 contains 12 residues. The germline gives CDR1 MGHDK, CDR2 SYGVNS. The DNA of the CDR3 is TGTGCCAGCAGTGATGGGCCCTACGAGCAGTACTTC. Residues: CASSDGPYEQYF.

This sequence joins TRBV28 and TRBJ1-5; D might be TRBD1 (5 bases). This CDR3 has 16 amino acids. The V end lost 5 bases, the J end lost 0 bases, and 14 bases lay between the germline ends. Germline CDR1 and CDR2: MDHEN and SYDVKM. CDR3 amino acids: CASSRGGAYSNQPQHF. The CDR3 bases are TGTGCCAGCAGTCGGGGCGGGGCGTATAGCAATCAGCCCCAGCATTTT.

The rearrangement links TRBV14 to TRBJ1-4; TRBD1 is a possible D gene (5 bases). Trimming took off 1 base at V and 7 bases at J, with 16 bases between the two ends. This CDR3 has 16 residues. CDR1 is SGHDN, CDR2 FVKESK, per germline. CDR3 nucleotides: TGTGCCAGCAGCCAAGGGACACTTAATTTTGGTGAAAAACTGTTTTTT. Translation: CASSQGTLNFGEKLFF.

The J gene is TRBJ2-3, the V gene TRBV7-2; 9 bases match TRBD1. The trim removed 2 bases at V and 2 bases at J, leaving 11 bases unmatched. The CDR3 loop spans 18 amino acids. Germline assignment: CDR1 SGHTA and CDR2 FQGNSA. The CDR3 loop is CASSLQPPGTGSTDTQYF. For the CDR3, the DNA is TGTGCCAGCAGCTTACAACCCCCCGGGACAGGGTCCACAGATACGCAGTATTTT.

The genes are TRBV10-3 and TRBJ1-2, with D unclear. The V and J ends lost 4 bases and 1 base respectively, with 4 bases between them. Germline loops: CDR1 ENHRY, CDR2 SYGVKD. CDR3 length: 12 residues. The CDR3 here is CAISGNNYGYTF. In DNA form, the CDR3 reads TGTGCCATCAGTGGAAATAACTATGGCTACACCTTC.

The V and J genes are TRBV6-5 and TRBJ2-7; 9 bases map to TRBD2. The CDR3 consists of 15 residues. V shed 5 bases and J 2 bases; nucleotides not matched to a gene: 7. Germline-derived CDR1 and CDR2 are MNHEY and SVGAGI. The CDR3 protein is CASSPLRGGAYEQYF. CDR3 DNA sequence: TGTGCCAGCAGTCCCCTCCGCGGGGGGGCCTACGAGCAGTACTTC.

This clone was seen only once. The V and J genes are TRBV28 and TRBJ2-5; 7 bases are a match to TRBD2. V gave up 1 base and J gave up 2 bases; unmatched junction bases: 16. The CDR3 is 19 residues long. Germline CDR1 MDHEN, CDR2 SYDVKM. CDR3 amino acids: CASSLSGLTSGAGQETQYF. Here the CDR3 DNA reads TGTGCCAGCAGTTTATCGGGTTTGACTAGTGGAGCGGGACAAGAGACCCAGTACTTC.

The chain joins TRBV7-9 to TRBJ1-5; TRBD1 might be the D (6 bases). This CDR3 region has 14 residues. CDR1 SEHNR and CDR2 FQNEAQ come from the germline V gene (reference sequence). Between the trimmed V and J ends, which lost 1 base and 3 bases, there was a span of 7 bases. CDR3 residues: CASSLGGLNQPQHF. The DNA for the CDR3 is TGTGCCAGCAGCTTAGGGGGGCTCAATCAGCCCCAGCATTTT.